Each of the 28 T cell receptor beta chains below was sequenced from the same sample in a study of spatial heterogeneity in lung cancer. Study-wide findings and caveats: One measure, the expanded intratumoral alpha and beta TCR count, tracked tumor mutation counts.

Their cognate antigens are unknown. Time point indicated: sample taken at primary tumor resection. TCRdb analysed the 5' RACE reads with MiXCR anew, one entry per CDR3 protein. The data show roughly 1,500 distinct CDR3 sequences, with over 5.5% seen just once and 56% held by the top ten. The input for sequencing was lung tumor tissue, taken at surgery. These receptors were collected from a female donor with early-stage non-small cell lung cancer.

Relative to its sample, this clonotype is medium-sized. Found in a library prepared for alpha chains, this beta chain is an off-target read, and its abundance has little meaning. The chain is built from TRBV28 and TRBJ1-2; a possible D gene is TRBD1 (6 bases). CDR3 size: 13 residues. CDR1 and CDR2 from the germline V gene are MDHEN and SYDVKM. Trimming took 8 bases from V and 8 from J, leaving 18 bases between them. CDR3 bases: TGTGCCAGCCAGGGGACACCGCTCTGGGGCTACACCTTC. It translates to CASQGTPLWGYTF.

This clonotype is categorized as medium-sized (0.01 to 0.1%). With the library built for alpha chains, this beta chain is off target and its frequency is not meaningful. The CDR3 region is CASRVNSNTRGNQPQHF. Written as DNA, the CDR3 is TGTGCCAGCAGGGTGAACTCCAACACTAGGGGCAATCAGCCCCAGCATTTT. The chain recombines TRBV27 with TRBJ1-5; D is undetermined. The germline V gene has CDR1 MNHEY and CDR2 SMNVEV (reference sequence). V gave up 6 bases and J gave up 2 bases, with 20 bases separating them. CDR3 length: 17 residues.

This clonotype rates as medium-sized. This beta chain was picked up by a library intended for alpha chains and is off target, so its count carries little meaning. The chain has TRBV5-1 and TRBJ2-1, with D possibly matching TRBD1 (5 bases). The germline CDR1 and CDR2 sequences are SGHRS and YFSETQ. The V gene lost 4 bases and the J gene lost 7 bases, with 9 bases spanning the gap. The CDR3 consists of 12 residues. The CDR3, as DNA: TGCGCCAGCAGCCCGGCAGGGAATGAGCAGTTCTTC. Its translation is CASSPAGNEQFF.

This clonotype qualifies as medium-sized. For a library built for alpha chains, this beta chain is a stray read; little rests on its size. The chain joins TRBV29-1 to TRBJ1-1, with 8 bases aligning to TRBD1. The V gene's germline CDR1 is SQVTM and CDR2 ANQGSEA. The trim removed 4 bases at V and 8 bases at J, leaving 6 bases unmatched. This CDR3 region has 12 residues. The CDR3 loop is CSVVWWTGEAFF. For the CDR3, the DNA is TGCAGCGTTGTCTGGTGGACAGGGGAAGCTTTCTTT.

By sample fraction, this clonotype is large (0.1 to 1%). Found in a library prepared for alpha chains, this beta chain is an off-target read, and its abundance has little meaning. This chain joins TRBV27 and TRBJ1-6; D unclear. Germline V CDR1 and CDR2: MNHEY, SMNVEV (reference sequence). This CDR3 has 12 residues. V was cut by 6 bases and J by 9 bases, with 9 bases left in between. The CDR3 loop is CASREAGSPLHF. CDR3 bases: TGTGCCAGCAGGGAGGCGGGTTCACCCCTCCACTTT.

This clonotype is medium-sized. The library was designed around alpha chains, so this beta chain is a stray read whose abundance carries little weight. The CDR3 sequence is CASRTTGNTIYF. Written as DNA, the CDR3 is TGTGCCAGCAGGACTACCGGAAACACCATATATTTT. V and J are TRBV25-1 and TRBJ1-3, with D uncertain. The CDR3 loop spans 12 amino acids. The germline gives CDR1 MGHDK, CDR2 SYGVNS. V was pared by 6 bases and J by 4 bases, with 7 bases between.

This clonotype is labeled medium-sized (0.01 to 0.1%). The library was prepared for alpha chains; this beta chain is a stray read, so its frequency means little. This rearrangement joins TRBV20-1 to TRBJ2-1, with TRBD1 as a possible D gene (5 bases). Germline V lookup: CDR1 DFQATT, CDR2 SNEGSKA (reference sequence). The CDR3 covers 14 residues. Trimming removed 0 bases from V and 7 bases from J, with 13 bases in between. The CDR3 loop is CSARDGSRVNEQFF. CDR3 DNA: TGCAGTGCTAGAGACGGATCCAGGGTAAATGAGCAGTTCTTC.

This clonotype was recorded a few times. Since it is a stray read in a library aimed at alpha chains, this beta chain has a size that is not meaningful. The V gene is TRBV12-5, the J gene TRBJ2-3; TRBD1 matches 9 bases. The V gene's germline CDR1 is LGHNT and CDR2 FRNRAP. This CDR3 contains 21 residues. V dropped 4 bases and J dropped 6; count of bases not matched to a gene: 26. CDR3 region: CASGSPPPAGTGYVAEDTQYF. CDR3 bases: TGTGCTAGTGGTTCCCCCCCGCCAGCCGGGACAGGGTATGTGGCGGAGGATACGCAGTATTTT. Supplemented by reference TRBV12-5 and TRBJ2-3, the full variable domain reads DARVTQTPRHKVTEMGQEVTMRCQPILGHNTVFWYRQTMMQGLELLAYFRNRAPLDDSGMPKDRFSAEMPDATLATLKIQPSEPRDSAVYFCASGSPPPAGTGYVAEDTQYFGPGTRLTVL.

With regard to this clonotype: Compared with germline, one end of the junction differs, possibly owing to a read error. With the library built for alpha chains, this beta chain is off target and its frequency is not meaningful. The J gene is TRBJ2-1, the V gene TRBV7-3; no definite D call. Germline V gene lookup returns CDR1 SGHTA and CDR2 FQGTGA. CDR3 length: 15 amino acids. CDR3 DNA: TGTACCAGCAGCTTACACGACGATCCGATGAATGAGCAGTTCTTC. Amino acid sequence: CTSSLHDDPMNEQFF. Complete variable domain (other parts from reference TRBV7-3 and TRBJ2-1): GAGVSQTPSNKVTEKGKYVELRCDPISGHTALYWYRQSLGQGPEFLIYFQGTGAADDSGLPNDRFFAVRPEGSVSTLKIQRTERGDSAVYLCTSSLHDDPMNEQFFGPGTRLTVL.

This clonotype ranks as large (0.1 to 1%). This beta chain is a stray sequence in a library constructed for alpha chains; its clone size is not meaningful. The V gene is TRBV29-1, the J gene TRBJ2-2; D may correspond to TRBD1 or TRBD2 (5 bases each). The V gene's germline CDR1 is SQVTM and CDR2 ANQGSEA. Trimming cost V 3 bases and J 7 bases, with 12 bases left between them. The CDR3 extends over 13 amino acids. This CDR3 is CSVDPGHHGELFF. CDR3 sequence (DNA): TGCAGCGTTGACCCGGGGCATCACGGGGAGCTGTTTTTT.

Judged by abundance, this clonotype is large. Found in a library prepared for alpha chains, this beta chain is an off-target read, and its abundance has little meaning. The chain joins TRBV29-1 to TRBJ1-2; D gene unclear. Germline CDR1 reads SQVTM; CDR2 reads ANQGSEA. V gave up 5 bases and J gave up 7 bases, with 8 bases separating them. The CDR3 spans 10 residues. Here the CDR3 DNA reads TGCAGCGTTTGGTCCGCTGGCTACACCTTC. Translation: CSVWSAGYTF.

Relative to its sample, this clonotype is medium-sized. As an off-target read in a library built for alpha chains, this beta chain has a frequency of little significance. V usage is TRBV7-9 and J usage is TRBJ1-2, with D perhaps matching TRBD1 (6 bases). The germline V gene has CDR1 SEHNR and CDR2 FQNEAQ (reference sequence). CDR3 length equals 18 residues. V was pared by 5 bases and J by 4 bases, with 26 bases between. CDR3 region: CASSPGQSGVGVIYGYTF. Here the CDR3 DNA reads TGTGCCAGCAGCCCTGGACAGTCTGGCGTAGGGGTCATCTATGGCTACACCTTC.

This clonotype is judged medium-sized. With the library built for alpha chains, this beta chain is off target and its frequency is not meaningful. This sequence joins TRBV5-1 and TRBJ1-2, with D possibly being TRBD1 (5 bases). The germline V and J ends were trimmed by 7 bases and 1 base, with 8 bases remaining between them. Germline loops: CDR1 SGHRS, CDR2 YFSETQ. The CDR3 is made up of 12 amino acids. CDR3 sequence: CASGGNNYGYTF. CDR3 nucleotide sequence: TGCGCCAGCGGGGGGAATAACTATGGCTACACCTTC.

This clonotype is classed as medium-sized. The library was prepared for alpha chains; this beta chain is a stray read, so its frequency means little. V gene TRBV3-1 combines with J gene TRBJ2-1, with a possible D match to TRBD1 (5 bases). CDR1 LGHDT and CDR2 YNNKEL come from the germline V gene (reference sequence). Trimming took 3 bases from V and 11 from J, leaving 11 bases between them. The CDR3 runs to 12 residues. The CDR3 is CASSQGQGKQFF. The CDR3 DNA sequence: TGTGCCAGCAGCCAGGGCCAGGGAAAGCAGTTCTTC.

By sample fraction, this clonotype is medium-sized (0.01 to 0.1%). Since it is a stray read in a library aimed at alpha chains, this beta chain has a size that is not meaningful. This sequence joins TRBV9 and TRBJ2-3; D uncertain. In germline, CDR1 is SGDLS, CDR2 YYNGEE. There are 13 residues in the CDR3. Between the trimmed V and J ends, which lost 5 bases and 1 base, there was a span of 8 bases. CDR3 DNA sequence: TGTGCCAGCAGGGGATCGGGCACAGATACGCAGTATTTT. Residues: CASRGSGTDTQYF.

This clonotype is labeled medium-sized. This beta chain came through as a stray read in a library set up for alpha chains, and its size says little. The rearrangement links TRBV20-1 to TRBJ2-3, with D maybe TRBD1 (6 bases). The CDR3 is made up of 13 amino acids. Germline V gives CDR1 DFQATT, CDR2 SNEGSKA (reference sequence). With 7 bases removed from V and 0 bases from J, the gap between germline ends came to 11 bases. CDR3 sequence (DNA): TGCAGTGGCGATGGGGGCAGCACAGATACGCAGTATTTT. This gives the protein CSGDGGSTDTQYF.

This clonotype is labeled as medium-sized (0.01 to 0.1%). The size of this beta chain means little, since it is a stray read in a library made for alpha chains. The gene calls are TRBV28 and TRBJ1-2; D possibly corresponds to TRBD1 (5 bases). Germline CDR1 and CDR2: MDHEN and SYDVKM. Trimming shortened V by 6 bases and J by 3 bases, and 8 bases separated the two germline ends. CDR3 size: 12 residues. The CDR3 coding sequence is TGTGCCAGCAGCTCAGGGTACTATGGCTACACCTTC. It codes for CASSSGYYGYTF.

As concerns this clonotype: A library made for alpha chains picked up this beta chain off target, so its size means little. The rearrangement uses TRBV5-1 and TRBJ2-5; 7 bases map to TRBD1. Germline trimming cut 6 bases from V and 4 bases from J; bases unmatched to any gene: 15. The CDR3 loop spans 16 amino acids. Per germline, CDR1 SGHRS and CDR2 YFSETQ. The CDR3 nucleotides are TGCGCCAGCAATACCGGGACAGCACGAATTATAGAGACCCAGTACTTC. Translation: CASNTGTARIIETQYF.

This clonotype was counted many times. A library prepared for alpha chains yielded this beta chain as an off-target read; its size is of little meaning. The chain is built from TRBV28 and TRBJ1-5, with D tentatively TRBD1 (6 bases). V lost 8 bases, J lost 4 bases, and 24 bases lay in between. This CDR3 comprises 17 residues. Germline-derived CDR1 and CDR2 are MDHEN and SYDVKM. In DNA, the CDR3 is TGTGCCAGCGAGAGCTTGGGGGGCAGAGGTCGGAATCAGCCCCAGCATTTT. Amino acids: CASESLGGRGRNQPQHF.

By share of the sample, this clonotype is medium-sized (0.01 to 0.1%). Because the library targeted alpha chains, this beta chain is an off-target read whose size means little. V usage is TRBV28 and J usage is TRBJ1-4; TRBD1 matches 8 bases. CDR1 and CDR2 from the germline V gene are MDHEN and SYDVKM. CDR3 length: 16 residues. Trimming cost V 8 bases and J 0 bases; bases outside gene matches: 8. The CDR3 region has the DNA TGTGCCAGCGGGCTGGACAGGGATGCAACTAATGAAAAACTGTTTTTT. It specifies CASGLDRDATNEKLFF.

This clonotype counts as medium-sized. This beta chain is a stray sequence in a library constructed for alpha chains; its clone size is not meaningful. The rearrangement joins TRBV7-2 to TRBJ2-3; D might be TRBD2 (6 bases). Germline V lookup: CDR1 SGHTA, CDR2 FQGNSA. Trimming took off 6 bases at V and 5 bases at J, with 15 bases between the two ends. This CDR3 is built from 14 residues. The CDR3 bases are TGTGCCAGCAGTCCGGGACTGGGCTTAGATACGCAGTATTTT. Encoded protein: CASSPGLGLDTQYF.

This clonotype was counted at least ten times. This beta chain slipped into a library made for alpha chains as a stray read, so its size is not meaningful. The V gene is TRBV7-2, the J gene TRBJ2-2, with TRBD2 matching over 8 bases. J was trimmed by 4 bases and V by 2 bases; bases with no gene match: 0. From germline, CDR1 is SGHTA and CDR2 FQGNSA. The CDR3 length is 14 residues. The CDR3 DNA is TGTGCCAGCAGCTTACTAGCGGGCACCGGGGAGCTGTTTTTT. Its translation is CASSLLAGTGELFF.

Turning to this clonotype: The size of this beta chain means little, since it is a stray read in a library made for alpha chains. This chain uses TRBV9 with TRBJ2-3; either TRBD1 or TRBD2 may supply D (5 bases each). V gave up 0 bases and J gave up 7 bases, with 15 bases separating them. The CDR3 is 15 amino acids. The germline V gene has CDR1 SGDLS and CDR2 YYNGEE. The CDR3 sequence is CASSVATEGPNTQYF. In DNA, the CDR3 is TGTGCCAGCAGCGTAGCTACAGAGGGGCCAAATACGCAGTATTTT.

In its sample, this clonotype was seen many times. This beta chain is off target for a library built for alpha chains, so its abundance means little. The chain uses TRBV24-1 and TRBJ2-1, with a weak D call TRBD2 (5 bases). V was shortened by 1 base and J by 3 bases, with 18 bases between the two germline ends. The CDR3 spans 18 residues. The germline V gene encodes CDR1 KGHDR and CDR2 SFDVKD. CDR3 sequence reads: CATSDLMDFPLDYNEQFF. The CDR3 bases are TGTGCCACCAGTGATTTAATGGACTTCCCCTTAGACTACAATGAGCAGTTCTTC.

This clonotype counts as large. Within a library made for alpha chains, this beta chain is off target, and its count is uninformative. The chain carries TRBV11-1 and TRBJ2-7; 7 bases are shared with TRBD1. J lost 3 bases, V lost 5 bases, and 10 bases had no gene match. The CDR3 runs to 15 residues. The germline V gene has CDR1 SGHAT and CDR2 FQDESV (reference sequence). CDR3 DNA sequence: TGTGCCAGCAGCGGATCCGGGACAGCCTTCTACGAGCAGTACGTC. It is translated as CASSGSGTAFYEQYV.

By sample fraction, this clonotype is medium-sized. This beta chain appears as a stray read in a library generated for alpha chains; its size is not informative. The rearrangement links TRBV28 to TRBJ2-5; tentatively, D is TRBD2 (5 bases). The CDR3 totals 15 residues. In germline, CDR1 is MDHEN, CDR2 SYDVKM. Trimming shortened V by 5 bases and J by 4 bases, and 17 bases separated the two germline ends. The CDR3 is CASSKVLGEGETQYF. The CDR3 bases are TGTGCCAGCAGTAAGGTCCTCGGCGAGGGAGAGACCCAGTACTTC.

This clonotype is deemed medium-sized. The size of this beta chain means little, since it is a stray read in a library made for alpha chains. The chain links TRBV2 to TRBJ2-3; 8 nucleotides align to TRBD2. The CDR3 covers 14 residues. V gave up 8 bases and J gave up 3 bases; unmatched junction bases: 7. The germline gives CDR1 SNHLY, CDR2 FYNNEI. The CDR3: CASGSQRGTDTQYF. In nucleotides, the CDR3 is TGTGCCAGCGGATCCCAGCGGGGGACAGATACGCAGTATTTT.

A word on this clonotype: This beta chain slipped into a library made for alpha chains as a stray read, so its size is not meaningful. This sequence joins TRBV18 and TRBJ2-3; a weak D match, TRBD2 (6 bases). Germline V gene sequence: CDR1 KGHSH, CDR2 LQKENI. The V and J ends lost 0 bases and 5 bases respectively, with 12 bases between them. This CDR3 spans 15 amino acids. The CDR3 DNA reads as TGTGCCAGCTCACCACCCCGTCCGGAGGGAGATACGCAGTATTTT. This sequence encodes CASSPPRPEGDTQYF.